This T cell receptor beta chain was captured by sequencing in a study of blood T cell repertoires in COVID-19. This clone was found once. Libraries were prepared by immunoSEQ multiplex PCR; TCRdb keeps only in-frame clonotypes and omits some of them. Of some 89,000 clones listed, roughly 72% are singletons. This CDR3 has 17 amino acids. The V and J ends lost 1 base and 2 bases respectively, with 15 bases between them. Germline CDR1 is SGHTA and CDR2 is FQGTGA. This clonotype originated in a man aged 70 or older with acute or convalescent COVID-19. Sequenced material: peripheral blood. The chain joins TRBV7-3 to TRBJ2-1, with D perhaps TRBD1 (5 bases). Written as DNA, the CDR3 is TGTGCCAGCAGCTTAAAACCCCCGCAGGGTGCCTACAATGAGCAGTTCTTC. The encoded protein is CASSLKPPQGAYNEQFF.